These 4 T cell receptor beta chains were sequenced from one sample in a study of blood T cell repertoires in COVID-19. TCRdb keeps only in-frame clones here, not all; method: immunoSEQ multiplex PCR. The table has roughly 150,000 clones, under 95% seen once. What was sequenced was peripheral blood. Receptors originate from a man between 18 and 35 years old with COVID-19, enrolled during active disease.

V and J are TRBV14 and TRBJ2-7, with a possible D match to TRBD1 (6 bases). Germline V gene data show CDR1 as SGHDN and CDR2 as FVKESK. The CDR3 is 14 amino acids. The V end was cut by 2 bases, the J end by 3 bases, with 11 bases between. CDR3 protein: CASSQPGQGYEQYF. CDR3 nucleotides: TGTGCCAGCAGCCAACCGGGACAAGGCTACGAGCAGTACTTC.

The rearrangement uses TRBV2 and TRBJ1-2; 10 bases are a match to TRBD1. Looked up from germline, CDR1 is SNHLY and CDR2 is FYNNEI. Unmatched junction bases numbered 5, after V lost 6 bases and J lost 1 base. The CDR3 totals 15 residues. The CDR3 DNA sequence: TGTGCCAGCAGCCTCGGACAGGGGGTTAACTATGGCTACACCTTC. It codes for CASSLGQGVNYGYTF. The whole variable domain, filled in from reference TRBV2 and TRBJ1-2, reads EPEVTQTPSHQVTQMGQEVILRCVPISNHLYFYWYRQILGQKVEFLVSFYNNEISEKSEIFDDQFSVERPDGSNFTLKIRSTKLEDSAMYFCASSLGQGVNYGYTFGSGTRLTVV.

The chain has TRBV6-5 and TRBJ1-2; D gene ambiguous. Germline assignment: CDR1 MNHEY and CDR2 SVGAGI. The ends were cut back, 8 bases at V and 2 bases at J, with 15 bases in the middle. This CDR3 has 14 residues. CDR3 protein: CASATVNTNYGYTF. CDR3 DNA sequence: TGTGCCAGCGCCACGGTTAATACCAACTATGGCTACACCTTC.

The V call is TRBV6-5, the J call TRBJ2-7, with D possibly TRBD2 on 6 matching bases. From germline, CDR1 is MNHEY and CDR2 SVGAGI. The V gene lost 7 bases and the J gene lost 9 bases, with 16 bases spanning the gap. This CDR3 spans 12 amino acids. CDR3 sequence: CASTTPGDLQYF. CDR3 coding DNA: TGTGCCAGCACCACCCCGGGAGATCTGCAGTACTTC.